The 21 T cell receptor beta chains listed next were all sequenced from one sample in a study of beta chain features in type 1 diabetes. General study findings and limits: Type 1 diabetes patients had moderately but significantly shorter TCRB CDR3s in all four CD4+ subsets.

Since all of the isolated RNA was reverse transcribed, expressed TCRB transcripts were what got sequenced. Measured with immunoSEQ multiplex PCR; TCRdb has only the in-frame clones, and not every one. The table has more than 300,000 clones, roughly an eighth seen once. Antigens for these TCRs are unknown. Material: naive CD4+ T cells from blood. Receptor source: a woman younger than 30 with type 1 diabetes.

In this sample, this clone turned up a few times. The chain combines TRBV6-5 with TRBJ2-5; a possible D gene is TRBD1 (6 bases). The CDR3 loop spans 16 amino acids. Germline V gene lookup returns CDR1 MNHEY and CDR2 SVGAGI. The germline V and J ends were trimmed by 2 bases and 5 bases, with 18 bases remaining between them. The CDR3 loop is CASSYSRRGALETQYF. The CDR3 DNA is TGTGCCAGCAGTTACAGCCGCAGGGGTGCTCTGGAGACCCAGTACTTC.

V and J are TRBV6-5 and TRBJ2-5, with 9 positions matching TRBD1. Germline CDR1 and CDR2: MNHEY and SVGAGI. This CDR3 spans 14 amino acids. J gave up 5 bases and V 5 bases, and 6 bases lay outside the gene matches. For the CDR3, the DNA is TGTGCCAGCAGTGACGACAGGGGGAGGGAGACCCAGTACTTC. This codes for CASSDDRGRETQYF.

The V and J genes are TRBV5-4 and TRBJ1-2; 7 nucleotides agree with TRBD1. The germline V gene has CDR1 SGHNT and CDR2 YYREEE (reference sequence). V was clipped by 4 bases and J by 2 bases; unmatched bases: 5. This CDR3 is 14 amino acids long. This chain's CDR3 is CASSPDRANYGYTF. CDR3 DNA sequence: TGTGCCAGCAGCCCCGACAGGGCGAACTATGGCTACACCTTC. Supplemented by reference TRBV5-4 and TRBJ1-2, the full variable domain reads ETGVTQSPTHLIKTRGQQVTLRCSSQSGHNTVSWYQQALGQGPQFIFQYYREEENGRGNFPPRFSGLQFPNYSSELNVNALELDDSALYLCASSPDRANYGYTFGSGTRLTVV.

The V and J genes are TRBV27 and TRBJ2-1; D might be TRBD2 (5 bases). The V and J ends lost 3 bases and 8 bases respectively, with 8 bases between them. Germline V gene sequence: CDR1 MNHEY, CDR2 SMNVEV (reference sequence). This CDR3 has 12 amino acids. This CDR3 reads CASSFGGHEQFF. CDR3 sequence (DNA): TGTGCCAGCAGTTTCGGCGGGCATGAGCAGTTCTTC.

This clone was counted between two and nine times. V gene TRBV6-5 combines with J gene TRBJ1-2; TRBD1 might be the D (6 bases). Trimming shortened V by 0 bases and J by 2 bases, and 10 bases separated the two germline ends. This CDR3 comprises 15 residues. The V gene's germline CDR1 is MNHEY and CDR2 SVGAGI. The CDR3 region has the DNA TGTGCCAGCAGTTACTCGATACAGGGCAACTATGGCTACACCTTC. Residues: CASSYSIQGNYGYTF.

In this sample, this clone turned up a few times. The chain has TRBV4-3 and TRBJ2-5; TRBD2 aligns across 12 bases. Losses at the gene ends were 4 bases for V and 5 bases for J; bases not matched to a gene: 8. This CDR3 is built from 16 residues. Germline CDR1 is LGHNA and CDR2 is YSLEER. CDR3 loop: CASSPLTSGGWETQYF. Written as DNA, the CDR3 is TGCGCCAGCAGCCCCCTGACTAGCGGGGGCTGGGAGACCCAGTACTTC.

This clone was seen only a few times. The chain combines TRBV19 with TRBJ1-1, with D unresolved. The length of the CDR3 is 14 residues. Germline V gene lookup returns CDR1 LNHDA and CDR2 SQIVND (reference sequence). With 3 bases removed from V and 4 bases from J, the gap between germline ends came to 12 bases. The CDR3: CASSMAVVGTEAFF. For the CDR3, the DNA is TGTGCCAGTAGTATGGCGGTAGTGGGCACTGAAGCTTTCTTT.

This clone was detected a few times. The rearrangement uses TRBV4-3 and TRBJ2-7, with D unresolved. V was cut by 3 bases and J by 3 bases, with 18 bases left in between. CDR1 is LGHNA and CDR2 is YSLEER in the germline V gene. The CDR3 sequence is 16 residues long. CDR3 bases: TGCGCCAGCAGCCAGACCAATGGAGTCAAGTACTACGAGCAGTACTTC. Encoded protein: CASSQTNGVKYYEQYF.

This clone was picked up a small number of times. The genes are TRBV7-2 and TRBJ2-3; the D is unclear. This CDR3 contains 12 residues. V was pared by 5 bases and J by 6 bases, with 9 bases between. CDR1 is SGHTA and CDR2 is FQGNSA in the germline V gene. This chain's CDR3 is CASSIERDTQYF. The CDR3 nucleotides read TGTGCCAGCAGCATAGAGAGGGATACGCAGTATTTT.

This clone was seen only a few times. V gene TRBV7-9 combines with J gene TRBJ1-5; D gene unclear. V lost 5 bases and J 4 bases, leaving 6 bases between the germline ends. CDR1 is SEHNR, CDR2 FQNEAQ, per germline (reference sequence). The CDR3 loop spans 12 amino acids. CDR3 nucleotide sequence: TGTGCCAGCAGCCTCGAGAATCAGCCCCAGCATTTT. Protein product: CASSLENQPQHF.

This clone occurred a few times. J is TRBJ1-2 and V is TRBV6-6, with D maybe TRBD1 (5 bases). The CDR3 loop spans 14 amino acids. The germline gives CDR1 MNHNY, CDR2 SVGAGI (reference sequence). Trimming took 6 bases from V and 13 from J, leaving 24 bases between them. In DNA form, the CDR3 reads TGTGCCAGCAGCCCCCATGGGGCCGACATATGGGTCACCTTC. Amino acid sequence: CASSPHGADIWVTF.

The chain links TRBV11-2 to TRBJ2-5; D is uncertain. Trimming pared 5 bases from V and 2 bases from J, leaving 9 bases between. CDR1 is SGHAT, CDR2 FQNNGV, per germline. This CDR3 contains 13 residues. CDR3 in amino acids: CASSLGLQETQYF. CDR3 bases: TGTGCCAGCAGCCTCGGGTTGCAAGAGACCCAGTACTTC.

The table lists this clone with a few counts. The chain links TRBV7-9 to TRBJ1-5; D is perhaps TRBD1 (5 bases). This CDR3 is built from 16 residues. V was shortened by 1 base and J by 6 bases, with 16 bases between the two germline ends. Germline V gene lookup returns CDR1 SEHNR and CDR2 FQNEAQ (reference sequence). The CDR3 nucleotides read TGTGCCAGCAGCTTAGGGACGGGGGGGAGTGGTCAGCCCCAGCATTTT. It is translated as CASSLGTGGSGQPQHF.

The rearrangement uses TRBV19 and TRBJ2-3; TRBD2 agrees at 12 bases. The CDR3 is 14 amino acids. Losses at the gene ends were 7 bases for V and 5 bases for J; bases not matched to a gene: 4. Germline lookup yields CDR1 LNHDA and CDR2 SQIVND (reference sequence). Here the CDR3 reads CASTKTSGGDTQYF. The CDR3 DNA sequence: TGTGCCAGTACCAAGACTAGCGGGGGAGATACGCAGTATTTT.

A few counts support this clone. The CDR3 bases are TGTGCCAGCAGTTTATCAGGGTCCCAGTACTTC. Its protein is CASSLSGSQYF. The chain joins TRBV28 to TRBJ2-4; D possibly corresponds to TRBD1 (5 bases). This CDR3 spans 11 amino acids. V was cut by 1 base and J by 13 bases, with 8 bases left in between. Germline CDR1 MDHEN, CDR2 SYDVKM.

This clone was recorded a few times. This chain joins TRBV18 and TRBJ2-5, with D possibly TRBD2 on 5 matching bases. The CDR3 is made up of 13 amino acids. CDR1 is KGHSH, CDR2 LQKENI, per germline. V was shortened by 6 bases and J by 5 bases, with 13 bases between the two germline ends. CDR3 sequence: CASSPGSPETQYF. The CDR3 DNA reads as TGTGCCAGCTCGCCGGGGTCTCCGGAGACCCAGTACTTC.

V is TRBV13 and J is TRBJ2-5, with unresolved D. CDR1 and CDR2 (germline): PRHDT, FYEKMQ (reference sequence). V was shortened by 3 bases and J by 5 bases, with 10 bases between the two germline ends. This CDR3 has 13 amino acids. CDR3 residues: CASSFIVRETQYF. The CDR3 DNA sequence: TGTGCCAGCAGCTTTATCGTGAGGGAGACCCAGTACTTC.

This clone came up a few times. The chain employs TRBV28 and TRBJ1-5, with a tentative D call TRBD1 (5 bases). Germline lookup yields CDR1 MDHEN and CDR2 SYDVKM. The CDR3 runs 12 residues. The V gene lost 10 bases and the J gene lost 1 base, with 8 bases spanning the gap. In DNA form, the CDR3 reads TGTGCCACCAAGGGGAGCAATCAGCCCCAGCATTTT. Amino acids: CATKGSNQPQHF.

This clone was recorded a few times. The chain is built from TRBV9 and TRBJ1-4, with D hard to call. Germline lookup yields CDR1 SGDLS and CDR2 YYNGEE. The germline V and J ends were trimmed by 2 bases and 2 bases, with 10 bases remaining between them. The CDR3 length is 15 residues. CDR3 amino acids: CASSVGVQTNEKLFF. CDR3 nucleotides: TGTGCCAGCAGCGTTGGTGTACAGACTAATGAAAAACTGTTTTTT.

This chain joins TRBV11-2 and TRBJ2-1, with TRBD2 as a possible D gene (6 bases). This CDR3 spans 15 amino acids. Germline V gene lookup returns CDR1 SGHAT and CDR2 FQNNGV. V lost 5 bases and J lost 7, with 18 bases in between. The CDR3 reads CASSPRPAGNNEQFF. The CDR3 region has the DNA TGTGCCAGCAGCCCCCGTCCCGCGGGAAATAATGAGCAGTTCTTC.

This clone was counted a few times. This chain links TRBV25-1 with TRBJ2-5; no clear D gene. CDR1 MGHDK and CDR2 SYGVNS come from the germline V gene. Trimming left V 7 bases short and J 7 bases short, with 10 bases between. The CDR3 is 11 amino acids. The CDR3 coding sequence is TGTGCCAGCACCCGGTTCGGGACCCAGTACTTC. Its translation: CASTRFGTQYF.